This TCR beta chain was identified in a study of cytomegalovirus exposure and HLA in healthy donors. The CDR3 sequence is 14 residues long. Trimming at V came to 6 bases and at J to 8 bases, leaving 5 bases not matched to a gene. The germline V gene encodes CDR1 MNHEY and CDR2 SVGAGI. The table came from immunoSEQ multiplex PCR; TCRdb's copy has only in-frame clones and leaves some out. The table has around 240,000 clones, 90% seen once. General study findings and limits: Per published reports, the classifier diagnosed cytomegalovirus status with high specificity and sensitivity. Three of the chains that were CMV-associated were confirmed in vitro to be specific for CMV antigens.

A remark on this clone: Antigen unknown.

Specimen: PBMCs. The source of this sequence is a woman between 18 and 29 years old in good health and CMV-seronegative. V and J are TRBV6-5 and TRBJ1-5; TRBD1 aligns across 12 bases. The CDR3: CASRGTGGWEPQHF. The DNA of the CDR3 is TGTGCCAGCAGGGGGACAGGGGGCTGGGAGCCCCAGCATTTT.